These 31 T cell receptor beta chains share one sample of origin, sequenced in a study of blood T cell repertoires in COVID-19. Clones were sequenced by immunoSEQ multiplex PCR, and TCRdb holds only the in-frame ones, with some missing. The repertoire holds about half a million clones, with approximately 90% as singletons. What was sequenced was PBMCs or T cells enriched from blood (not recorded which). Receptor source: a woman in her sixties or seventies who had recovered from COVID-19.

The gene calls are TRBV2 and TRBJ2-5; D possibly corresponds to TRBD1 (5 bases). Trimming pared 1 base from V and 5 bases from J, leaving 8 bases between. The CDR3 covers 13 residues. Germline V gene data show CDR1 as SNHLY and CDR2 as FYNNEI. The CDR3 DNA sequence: TGTGCCAGCAGTGAAGGACAGTCGGAGACCCAGTACTTC. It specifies CASSEGQSETQYF.

The CDR3 bases are TGTGCCAGCAGGCCGGGGGGGAGCTCCTACGAGCAGTACTTC. Translation gives CASRPGGSSYEQYF. V usage is TRBV7-2 and J usage is TRBJ2-7, with 8 bases identical to TRBD2. The CDR3 consists of 14 residues. Trimming cost V 6 bases and J 0 bases; bases outside gene matches: 4. Germline V CDR1 and CDR2: SGHTA, FQGNSA.

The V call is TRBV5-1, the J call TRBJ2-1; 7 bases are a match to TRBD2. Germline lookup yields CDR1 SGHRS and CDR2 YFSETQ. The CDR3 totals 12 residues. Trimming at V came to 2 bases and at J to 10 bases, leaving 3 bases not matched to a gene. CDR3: CASSLEAGEQFF. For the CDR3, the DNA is TGCGCCAGCAGCTTAGAAGCGGGGGAGCAGTTCTTC.

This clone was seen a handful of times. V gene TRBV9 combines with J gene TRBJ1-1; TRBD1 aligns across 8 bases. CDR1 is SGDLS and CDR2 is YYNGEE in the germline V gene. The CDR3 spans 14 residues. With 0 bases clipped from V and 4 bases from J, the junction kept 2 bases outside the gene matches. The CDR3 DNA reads TGTGCCAGCAGCGTAGGGACAGGGAGCACTGAAGCTTTCTTT. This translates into CASSVGTGSTEAFF.

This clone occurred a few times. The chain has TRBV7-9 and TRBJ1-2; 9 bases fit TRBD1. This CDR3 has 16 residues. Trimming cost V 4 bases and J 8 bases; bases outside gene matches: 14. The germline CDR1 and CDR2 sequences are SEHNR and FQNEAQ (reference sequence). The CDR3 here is CASSSAGTGTKNGYTF. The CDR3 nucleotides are TGTGCCAGCAGCTCCGCCGGGACAGGGACTAAAAACGGCTACACCTTC.

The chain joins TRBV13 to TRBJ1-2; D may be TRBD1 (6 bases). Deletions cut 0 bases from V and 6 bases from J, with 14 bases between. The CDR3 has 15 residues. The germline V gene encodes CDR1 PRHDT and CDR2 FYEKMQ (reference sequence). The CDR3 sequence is CASSLGTGTPDGYTF. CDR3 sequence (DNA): TGTGCCAGCAGCTTAGGTACAGGGACACCAGATGGCTACACCTTC.

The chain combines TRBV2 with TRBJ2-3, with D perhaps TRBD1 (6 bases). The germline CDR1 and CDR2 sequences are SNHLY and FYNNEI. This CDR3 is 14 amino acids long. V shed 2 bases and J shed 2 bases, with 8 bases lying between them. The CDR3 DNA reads TGTGCCAGCAGTGAACAGGGGTACACAGATACGCAGTATTTT. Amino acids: CASSEQGYTDTQYF.

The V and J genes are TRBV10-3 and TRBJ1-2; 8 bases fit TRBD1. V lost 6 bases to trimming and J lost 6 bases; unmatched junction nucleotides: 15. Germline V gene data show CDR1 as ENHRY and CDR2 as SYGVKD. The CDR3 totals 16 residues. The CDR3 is CAIRSGQTGAFDGYTF. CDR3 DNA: TGTGCCATCAGGAGTGGTCAGACAGGGGCATTTGATGGCTACACCTTC.

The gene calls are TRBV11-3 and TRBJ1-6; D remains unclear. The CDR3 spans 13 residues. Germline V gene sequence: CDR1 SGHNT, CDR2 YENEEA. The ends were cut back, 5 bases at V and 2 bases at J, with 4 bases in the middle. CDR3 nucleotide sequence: TGTGCCAGCAGCCCGGCCTATAATTCACCCCTCCACTTT. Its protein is CASSPAYNSPLHF.

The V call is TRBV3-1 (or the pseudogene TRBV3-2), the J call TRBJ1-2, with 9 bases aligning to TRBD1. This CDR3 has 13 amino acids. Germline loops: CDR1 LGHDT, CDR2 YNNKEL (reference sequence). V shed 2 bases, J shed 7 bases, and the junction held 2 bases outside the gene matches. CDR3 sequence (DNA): TGTGCCAGCAGCCAAACAGGGGGCTTTGGCTACACCTTC. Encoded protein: CASSQTGGFGYTF.

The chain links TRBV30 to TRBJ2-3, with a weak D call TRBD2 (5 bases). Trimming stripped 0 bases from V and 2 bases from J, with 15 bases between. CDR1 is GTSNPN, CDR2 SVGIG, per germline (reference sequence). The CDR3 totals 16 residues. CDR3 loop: CAWSVSSGLFTDTQYF. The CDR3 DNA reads TGTGCCTGGAGTGTAAGCAGCGGCCTATTCACAGATACGCAGTATTTT.

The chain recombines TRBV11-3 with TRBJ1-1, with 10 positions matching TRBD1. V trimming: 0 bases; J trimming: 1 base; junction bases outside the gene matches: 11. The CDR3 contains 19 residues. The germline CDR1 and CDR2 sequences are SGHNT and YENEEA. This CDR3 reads CASSLDGLGTGEENTEAFF. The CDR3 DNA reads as TGTGCCAGCAGCTTAGATGGGTTAGGGACAGGGGAAGAGAACACTGAAGCTTTCTTT.

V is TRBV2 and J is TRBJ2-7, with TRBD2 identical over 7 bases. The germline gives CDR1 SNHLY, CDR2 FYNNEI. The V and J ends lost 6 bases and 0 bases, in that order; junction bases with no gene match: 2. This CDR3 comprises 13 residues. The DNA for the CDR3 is TGTGCCAGCAGGAGCGGGGACTCCTACGAGCAGTACTTC. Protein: CASRSGDSYEQYF.

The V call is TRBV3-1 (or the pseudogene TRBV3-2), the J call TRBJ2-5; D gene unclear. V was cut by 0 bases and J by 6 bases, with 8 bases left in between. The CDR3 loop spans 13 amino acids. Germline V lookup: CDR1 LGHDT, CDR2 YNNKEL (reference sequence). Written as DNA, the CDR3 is TGTGCCAGCAGCCAAGATGGCGGTAAGACCCAGTACTTC. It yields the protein CASSQDGGKTQYF.

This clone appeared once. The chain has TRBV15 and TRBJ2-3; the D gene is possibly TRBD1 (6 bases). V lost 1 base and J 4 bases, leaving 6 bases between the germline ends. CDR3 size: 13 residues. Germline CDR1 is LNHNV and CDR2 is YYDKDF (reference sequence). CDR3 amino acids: CATSRGTADTQYF. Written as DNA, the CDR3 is TGTGCCACCAGCAGAGGGACAGCAGATACGCAGTATTTT. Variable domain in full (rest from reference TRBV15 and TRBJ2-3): DAMVIQNPRYQVTQFGKPVTLSCSQTLNHNVMYWYQQKSSQAPKLLFHYYDKDFNNEADTPDNFQSRRPNTSFCFLDIRSPGLGDTAMYLCATSRGTADTQYFGPGTRLTVL.

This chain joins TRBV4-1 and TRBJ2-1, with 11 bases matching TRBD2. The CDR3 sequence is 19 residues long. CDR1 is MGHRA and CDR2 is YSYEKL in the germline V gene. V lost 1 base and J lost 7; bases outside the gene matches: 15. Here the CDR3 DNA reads TGCGCCAGCAGCCAAGGGCTGGGTAGCGGGGGGGCAATTGGGAATGAGCAGTTCTTC. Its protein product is CASSQGLGSGGAIGNEQFF.

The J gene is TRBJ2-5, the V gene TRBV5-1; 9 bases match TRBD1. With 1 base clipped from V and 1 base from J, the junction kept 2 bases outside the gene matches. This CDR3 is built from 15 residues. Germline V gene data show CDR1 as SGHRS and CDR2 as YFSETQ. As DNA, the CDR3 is TGCGCCAGCAGCTTGACAGGGGGCGTCCAAGAGACCCAGTACTTC. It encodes CASSLTGGVQETQYF.

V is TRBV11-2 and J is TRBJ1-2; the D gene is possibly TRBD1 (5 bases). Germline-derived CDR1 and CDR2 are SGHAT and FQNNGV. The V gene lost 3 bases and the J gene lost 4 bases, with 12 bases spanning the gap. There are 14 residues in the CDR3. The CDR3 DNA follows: TGTGCCAGCAGCTTGGTCACAGGCTCCTATGGCTACACCTTC. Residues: CASSLVTGSYGYTF.

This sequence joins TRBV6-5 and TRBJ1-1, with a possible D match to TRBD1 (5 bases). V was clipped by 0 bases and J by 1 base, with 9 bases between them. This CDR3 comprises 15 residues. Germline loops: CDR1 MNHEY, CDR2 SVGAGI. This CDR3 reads CASSYSSGGNTEAFF. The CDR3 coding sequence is TGTGCCAGCAGTTACTCCAGCGGGGGGAACACTGAAGCTTTCTTT.

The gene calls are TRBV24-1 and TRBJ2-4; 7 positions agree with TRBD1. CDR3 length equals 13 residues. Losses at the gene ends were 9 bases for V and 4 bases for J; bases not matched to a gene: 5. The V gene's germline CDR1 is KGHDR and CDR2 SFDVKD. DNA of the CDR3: TGTGCCACCCCCGGGACAGAAAAAAACATTCAGTACTTC. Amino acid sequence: CATPGTEKNIQYF.

The CDR3 DNA follows: TGTGCCAGCAGCCTTCAAACTGAAGCTTTCTTT. Protein product: CASSLQTEAFF. The J gene is TRBJ1-1, the V gene TRBV3-1 (or the pseudogene TRBV3-2); D not resolved. Germline CDR1 reads LGHDT; CDR2 reads YNNKEL (reference sequence). The CDR3 runs to 11 residues. Trimming left V 4 bases short and J 5 bases short, with 5 bases between.

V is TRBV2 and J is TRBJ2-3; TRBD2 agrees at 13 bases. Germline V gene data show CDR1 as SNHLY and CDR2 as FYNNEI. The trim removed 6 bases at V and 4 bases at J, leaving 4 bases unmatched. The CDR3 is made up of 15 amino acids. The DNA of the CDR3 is TGTGCCAGCAGGAGGACTAGCGGGGGCTCAGATACGCAGTATTTT. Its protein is CASRRTSGGSDTQYF.

The CDR3 DNA reads TGTGCCAGCAAGCTCCCCCCGGCAGGGGTCACTGAAGCTTTCTTT. Amino acid sequence: CASKLPPAGVTEAFF. The chain carries TRBV6-4 and TRBJ1-1, with D perhaps TRBD1 (6 bases). Trimming pared 7 bases from V and 4 bases from J, leaving 19 bases between. The CDR3 loop spans 15 amino acids. From germline, CDR1 is MRHNA and CDR2 SNTAGT.

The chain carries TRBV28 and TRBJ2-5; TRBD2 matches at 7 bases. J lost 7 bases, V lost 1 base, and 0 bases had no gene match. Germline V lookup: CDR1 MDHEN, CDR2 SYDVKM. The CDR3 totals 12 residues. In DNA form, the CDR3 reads TGTGCCAGCAGTTTATTAGCGGGGACCCAGTACTTC. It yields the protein CASSLLAGTQYF.

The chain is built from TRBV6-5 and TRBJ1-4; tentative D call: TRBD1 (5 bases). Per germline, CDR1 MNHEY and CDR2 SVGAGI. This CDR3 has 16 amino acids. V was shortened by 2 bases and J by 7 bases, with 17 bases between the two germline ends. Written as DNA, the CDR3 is TGTGCCAGCAGTTACCCGATTGGGGCCAAGGGTGAAAAACTGTTTTTT. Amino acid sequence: CASSYPIGAKGEKLFF.

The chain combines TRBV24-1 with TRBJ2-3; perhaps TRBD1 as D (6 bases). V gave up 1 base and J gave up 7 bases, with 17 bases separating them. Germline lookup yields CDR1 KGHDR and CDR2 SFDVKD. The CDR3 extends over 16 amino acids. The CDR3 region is CATSDLVKARGHTQYF. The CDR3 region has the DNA TGTGCCACCAGTGATTTAGTGAAGGCCAGGGGCCATACGCAGTATTTT.

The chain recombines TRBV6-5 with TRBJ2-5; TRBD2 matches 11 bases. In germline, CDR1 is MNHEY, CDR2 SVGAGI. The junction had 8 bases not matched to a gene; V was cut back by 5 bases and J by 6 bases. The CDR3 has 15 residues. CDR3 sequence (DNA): TGTGCCAGCAGTCGGGCTAGCGGGGGGTTGAAGACCCAGTACTTC. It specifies CASSRASGGLKTQYF.

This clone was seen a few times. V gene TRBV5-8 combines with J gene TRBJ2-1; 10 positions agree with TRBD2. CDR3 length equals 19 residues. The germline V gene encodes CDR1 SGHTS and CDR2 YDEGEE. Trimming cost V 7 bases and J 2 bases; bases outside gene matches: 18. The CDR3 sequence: CASPTRRTSGRAPYNEQFF. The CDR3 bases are TGTGCCAGCCCAACCCGGCGGACTAGCGGCCGCGCACCCTACAATGAGCAGTTCTTC.

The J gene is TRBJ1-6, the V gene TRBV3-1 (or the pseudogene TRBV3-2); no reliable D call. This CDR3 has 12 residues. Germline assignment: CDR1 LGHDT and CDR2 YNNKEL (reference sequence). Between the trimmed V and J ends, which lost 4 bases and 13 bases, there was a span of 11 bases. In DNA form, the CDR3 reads TGTGCCAGCAGCCTAGCCCTAGGCCCCCTCCACTTT. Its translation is CASSLALGPLHF.

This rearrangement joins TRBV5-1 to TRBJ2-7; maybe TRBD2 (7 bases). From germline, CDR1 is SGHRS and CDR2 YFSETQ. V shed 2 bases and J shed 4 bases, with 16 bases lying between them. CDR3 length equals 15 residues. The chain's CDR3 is CASSFGRGAAYEQYF. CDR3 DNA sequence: TGCGCCAGCAGCTTTGGGAGGGGGGCCGCTTACGAGCAGTACTTC. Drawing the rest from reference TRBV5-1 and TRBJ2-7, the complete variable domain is KAGVTQTPRYLIKTRGQQVTLSCSPISGHRSVSWYQQTPGQGLQFLFEYFSETQRNKGNFPGRFSGRQFSNSRSEMNVSTLELGDSALYLCASSFGRGAAYEQYFGPGTRLTVT.

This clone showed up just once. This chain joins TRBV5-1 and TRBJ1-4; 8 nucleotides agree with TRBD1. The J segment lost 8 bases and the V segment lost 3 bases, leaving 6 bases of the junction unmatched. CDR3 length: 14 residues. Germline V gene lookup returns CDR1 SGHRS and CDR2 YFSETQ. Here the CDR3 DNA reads TGCGCCAGCAGCTCAGGGGGCCCAGAGGAAAAACTGTTTTTT. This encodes CASSSGGPEEKLFF.